A single sample is the source of the 24 T cell receptor beta chains below, sequenced in a study of T cell responses to AZD1222 COVID-19 vaccine (dated by TCRdb to the early 2020s). Reading the label with the study, this specimen's time point is: baseline before first vaccination. The library was prepared using the immunoSEQ multiplex PCR assay. TCRdb limited this immuneACCESS table to in-frame rearrangements with V and J called. A share of clones is missing; checked studies link under half to unresolved V genes, and the rest is unexplained. This sample is represented by about 160,000 clones; approximately 90% of them were singletons. The top ten clonotypes cover less than 1.6% of the sample. This sample comprised peripheral blood, obtained on day 0 of AZD1222 vaccination. These receptors originate from an adult in good health.

The J gene is TRBJ1-2, the V gene TRBV6-5; D gene unclear. The CDR3 consists of 14 residues. The germline gives CDR1 MNHEY, CDR2 SVGAGI. Trimming removed 6 bases from V and 4 bases from J, with 15 bases in between. The CDR3 spells CASSRTEASYGYTF. CDR3 nucleotide sequence: TGTGCCAGCAGCAGGACGGAGGCTAGCTATGGCTACACCTTC.

The V and J genes are TRBV12-3 or TRBV12-4 and TRBJ2-3; D is perhaps TRBD2 (6 bases). Trimming shortened V by 3 bases and J by 6 bases, and 10 bases separated the two germline ends. This CDR3 has 13 amino acids. The CDR3 bases are TGTGCCAGCAGTTTCAATCGGGGGGATACGCAGTATTTT. Amino acids: CASSFNRGDTQYF.

The CDR3 DNA sequence: TGTGCCAGCAGCCAAGGTAGTCGGGGGGAGCATGAGCAGTTCTTC. Encoded protein: CASSQGSRGEHEQFF. The rearrangement uses TRBV4-2 and TRBJ2-1; 7 bases fit TRBD2. Germline V gives CDR1 LGHNA, CDR2 YNFKEQ. V gave up 1 base and J gave up 8 bases; unmatched junction bases: 8. CDR3 length: 15 residues.

J is TRBJ2-7 and V is TRBV5-1; 7 nucleotides align to TRBD1. The CDR3 is 15 amino acids. Per germline, CDR1 SGHRS and CDR2 YFSETQ. V trimming: 4 bases; J trimming: 1 base; junction bases outside the gene matches: 8. CDR3 loop: CASSNHQDRSYEQYF. The CDR3 nucleotides read TGCGCCAGCAGCAACCACCAGGACAGGTCCTACGAGCAGTACTTC.

This clone was found once. J is TRBJ1-3 and V is TRBV6-5; D gene unclear. Trimming pared 2 bases from V and 0 bases from J, leaving 8 bases between. This CDR3 spans 15 amino acids. Germline loops: CDR1 MNHEY, CDR2 SVGAGI. The chain's CDR3 is CASSYRAYSGNTIYF. CDR3 nucleotides: TGTGCCAGCAGTTACAGGGCGTACTCTGGAAACACCATATATTTT.

The chain is built from TRBV6-1 and TRBJ1-2, with D uncertain. Germline CDR1 and CDR2: MNHNS and SASEGT. This CDR3 contains 15 residues. V lost 1 base to trimming and J lost 3 bases, with 12 bases between them. The CDR3 loop reads CASSEGLQQHYGYTF. CDR3 sequence (DNA): TGTGCCAGCAGTGAAGGCCTCCAACAGCACTATGGCTACACCTTC.

This rearrangement joins TRBV2 to TRBJ2-3, with a tentative D call TRBD2 (5 bases). This CDR3 region has 16 residues. With 6 bases removed from V and 5 bases from J, the gap between germline ends came to 21 bases. Germline-derived CDR1 and CDR2 are SNHLY and FYNNEI. In DNA, the CDR3 is TGTGCCAGCAGCTACCCAAGAGGAATCGAGGGAGATACGCAGTATTTT. It yields the protein CASSYPRGIEGDTQYF.

This rearrangement joins TRBV25-1 to TRBJ2-1; weak D call: TRBD2 (6 bases). The V end lost 8 bases, the J end lost 11 bases, and 16 bases lay between the germline ends. The CDR3 is made up of 12 amino acids. In germline, CDR1 is MGHDK, CDR2 SYGVNS. CDR3 nucleotide sequence: TGTGCCAGCCTAAACCCGGAGGGAAAGCAGTTCTTC. Translation gives CASLNPEGKQFF.

The chain recombines TRBV6-5 with TRBJ2-3; TRBD2 might be the D (5 bases). Trimming shortened V by 5 bases and J by 4 bases, and 10 bases separated the two germline ends. The CDR3 runs to 13 residues. Germline CDR1 is MNHEY and CDR2 is SVGAGI. The CDR3 DNA reads as TGTGCCAGCAGTAACCGGGGTGCAGATACGCAGTATTTT. It codes for CASSNRGADTQYF.

This chain joins TRBV5-1 and TRBJ2-1; the match to TRBD1 covers 7 bases. Germline V gene lookup returns CDR1 SGHRS and CDR2 YFSETQ. The CDR3 spans 14 residues. The ends lost 0 bases at V and 7 bases at J; junction bases unmatched: 4. In DNA form, the CDR3 reads TGCGCCAGCAGCTTGGGTACAGGGGATAATGAGCAGTTCTTC. Translating gives CASSLGTGDNEQFF. Full variable domain (remainder filled in from reference TRBV5-1 and TRBJ2-1): KAGVTQTPRYLIKTRGQQVTLSCSPISGHRSVSWYQQTPGQGLQFLFEYFSETQRNKGNFPGRFSGRQFSNSRSEMNVSTLELGDSALYLCASSLGTGDNEQFFGPGTRLTVL.

The chain couples TRBV5-1 to TRBJ1-4; a weak D match, TRBD1 (5 bases). V lost 0 bases and J 5 bases, leaving 8 bases between the germline ends. In germline, CDR1 is SGHRS, CDR2 YFSETQ. CDR3 length: 14 residues. In nucleotides, the CDR3 is TGCGCCAGCAGCTTGGGACAGCAAAATGAAAAACTGTTTTTT. Encoded protein: CASSLGQQNEKLFF.

The V gene is TRBV27, the J gene TRBJ1-2; D call uncertain. Between the trimmed V and J ends, which lost 2 bases and 2 bases, there was a span of 12 bases. CDR3 length equals 15 residues. Germline V gene data show CDR1 as MNHEY and CDR2 as SMNVEV (reference sequence). The CDR3 DNA follows: TGTGCCAGCAGTTTAGTGGGAAAAGAGAACTATGGCTACACCTTC. Translated: CASSLVGKENYGYTF.

The chain recombines TRBV23-1 with TRBJ2-3, with D perhaps TRBD1 (5 bases). TRBV23-1 is an ORF; its function is uncertain. This CDR3 is built from 13 residues. V was shortened by 8 bases and J by 3 bases, with 12 bases between the two germline ends. CDR3 coding DNA: TGCGCCAGCCTAAACAGGAATACAGATACGCAGTATTTT. Residues: CASLNRNTDTQYF.

V and J are TRBV11-3 and TRBJ1-1; D might be TRBD1 (6 bases). The length of the CDR3 is 12 residues. Trimming stripped 3 bases from V and 8 bases from J, with 10 bases between. Germline V gives CDR1 SGHNT, CDR2 YENEEA. The CDR3 protein is CASSLTGEEAFF. The CDR3 bases are TGTGCCAGCAGCTTGACAGGCGAAGAAGCTTTCTTT.

V gene TRBV11-2 combines with J gene TRBJ2-1; D unclear. The CDR3 runs 16 residues. Between the trimmed V and J ends, which lost 0 bases and 0 bases, there was a span of 9 bases. CDR1 SGHAT and CDR2 FQNNGV come from the germline V gene. The CDR3 sequence is CASSLEATSSYNEQFF. The CDR3 DNA follows: TGTGCCAGCAGCTTAGAAGCTACGAGCTCCTACAATGAGCAGTTCTTC.

This chain uses TRBV7-9 with TRBJ2-1, with 10 bases aligning to TRBD2. The V gene end was trimmed by 6 bases and the J gene end by 4 bases; junction bases not matched to a gene: 6. The length of the CDR3 is 15 residues. Germline CDR1 reads SEHNR; CDR2 reads FQNEAQ (reference sequence). This CDR3 is CASRHTSGEYNEQFF. DNA of the CDR3: TGTGCCAGCAGACATACTAGCGGGGAATACAATGAGCAGTTCTTC.

This clone came up a few times. J is TRBJ1-4 and V is TRBV19, with D uncertain. This CDR3 comprises 15 residues. Between the trimmed V and J ends, which lost 3 bases and 3 bases, there was a span of 11 bases. CDR1 and CDR2 (germline): LNHDA, SQIVND (reference sequence). CDR3 sequence: CASSIYGSPNEKLFF. The CDR3 DNA follows: TGTGCCAGTAGTATCTATGGCAGCCCTAATGAAAAACTGTTTTTT.

The chain joins TRBV7-8 to TRBJ1-5, with 7 positions matching TRBD1. Germline CDR1 and CDR2: SGHVS and FQNEAQ. The CDR3 has 15 amino acids. The V gene end was trimmed by 2 bases and the J gene end by 6 bases; junction bases not matched to a gene: 7. CDR3 sequence (DNA): TGTGCCAGCAGCTTATCGGGCAGGGGGTCTCAGCCCCAGCATTTT. This translates into CASSLSGRGSQPQHF.

V is TRBV4-2 and J is TRBJ1-3; weak D call: TRBD1 (5 bases). CDR3 length: 16 residues. V lost 0 bases and J lost 3, with 12 bases in between. Germline V gene data show CDR1 as LGHNA and CDR2 as YNFKEQ. The CDR3 DNA follows: TGTGCCAGCAGCCAAGAGATCGGGGCCAATGGAAACACCATATATTTT. Translating it yields CASSQEIGANGNTIYF.

This chain joins TRBV6-2 or TRBV6-3 and TRBJ2-5, with TRBD2 identical over 10 bases. Trimming at V came to 6 bases and at J to 1 base, leaving 11 bases not matched to a gene. The CDR3 sequence is 17 residues long. Germline V gives CDR1 MNHEY, CDR2 SVGEGT. CDR3 sequence: CASSRRASGSLQETQYF. In DNA form, the CDR3 reads TGTGCCAGCAGCCGAAGGGCTAGCGGGAGTCTCCAAGAGACCCAGTACTTC.

The rearrangement uses TRBV6-5 and TRBJ2-5; D is possibly TRBD1 or TRBD2 (5 bases each). Germline V CDR1 and CDR2: MNHEY, SVGAGI. The ends were cut back, 0 bases at V and 5 bases at J, with 13 bases in the middle. The CDR3 loop spans 15 amino acids. The CDR3 region has the DNA TGTGCCAGCAGTTACTCCCGGGACCGGATGGAGACCCAGTACTTC. Amino acid sequence: CASSYSRDRMETQYF.

The J gene is TRBJ1-1, the V gene TRBV18; TRBD1 matches 9 bases. Germline CDR1 KGHSH, CDR2 LQKENI. V shed 4 bases, J shed 10 bases, and the junction held 13 bases outside the gene matches. The CDR3 consists of 15 residues. In DNA form, the CDR3 reads TGTGCCAGCTCACGAACTACCGGGACAGGGATGGGAGCTTTCTTT. It specifies CASSRTTGTGMGAFF.

V is TRBV9 and J is TRBJ1-1, with a possible D match to TRBD1 (6 bases). The CDR3 has 14 amino acids. Germline V gene sequence: CDR1 SGDLS, CDR2 YYNGEE. Between the trimmed V and J ends, which lost 5 bases and 0 bases, there was a span of 11 bases. CDR3 in amino acids: CASSLQGLNTEAFF. DNA of the CDR3: TGTGCCAGCAGTCTACAGGGTCTGAACACTGAAGCTTTCTTT. The variable domain in full, completed from reference TRBV9 and TRBJ1-1, reads DSGVTQTPKHLITATGQRVTLRCSPRSGDLSVYWYQQSLDQGLQFLIQYYNGEERAKGNILERFSAQQFPDLHSELNLSSLELGDSALYFCASSLQGLNTEAFFGQGTRLTVV.

This sequence joins TRBV5-1 and TRBJ2-2; the match to TRBD2 covers 13 bases. This CDR3 is built from 19 residues. Per the germline V gene, CDR1 is SGHRS and CDR2 is YFSETQ. The trim removed 3 bases at V and 4 bases at J, leaving 12 bases unmatched. CDR3 loop: CASSSLSLTSGGSTGELFF. As DNA, the CDR3 is TGCGCCAGCAGCTCCCTCTCTTTGACTAGCGGGGGGTCCACCGGGGAGCTGTTTTTT.